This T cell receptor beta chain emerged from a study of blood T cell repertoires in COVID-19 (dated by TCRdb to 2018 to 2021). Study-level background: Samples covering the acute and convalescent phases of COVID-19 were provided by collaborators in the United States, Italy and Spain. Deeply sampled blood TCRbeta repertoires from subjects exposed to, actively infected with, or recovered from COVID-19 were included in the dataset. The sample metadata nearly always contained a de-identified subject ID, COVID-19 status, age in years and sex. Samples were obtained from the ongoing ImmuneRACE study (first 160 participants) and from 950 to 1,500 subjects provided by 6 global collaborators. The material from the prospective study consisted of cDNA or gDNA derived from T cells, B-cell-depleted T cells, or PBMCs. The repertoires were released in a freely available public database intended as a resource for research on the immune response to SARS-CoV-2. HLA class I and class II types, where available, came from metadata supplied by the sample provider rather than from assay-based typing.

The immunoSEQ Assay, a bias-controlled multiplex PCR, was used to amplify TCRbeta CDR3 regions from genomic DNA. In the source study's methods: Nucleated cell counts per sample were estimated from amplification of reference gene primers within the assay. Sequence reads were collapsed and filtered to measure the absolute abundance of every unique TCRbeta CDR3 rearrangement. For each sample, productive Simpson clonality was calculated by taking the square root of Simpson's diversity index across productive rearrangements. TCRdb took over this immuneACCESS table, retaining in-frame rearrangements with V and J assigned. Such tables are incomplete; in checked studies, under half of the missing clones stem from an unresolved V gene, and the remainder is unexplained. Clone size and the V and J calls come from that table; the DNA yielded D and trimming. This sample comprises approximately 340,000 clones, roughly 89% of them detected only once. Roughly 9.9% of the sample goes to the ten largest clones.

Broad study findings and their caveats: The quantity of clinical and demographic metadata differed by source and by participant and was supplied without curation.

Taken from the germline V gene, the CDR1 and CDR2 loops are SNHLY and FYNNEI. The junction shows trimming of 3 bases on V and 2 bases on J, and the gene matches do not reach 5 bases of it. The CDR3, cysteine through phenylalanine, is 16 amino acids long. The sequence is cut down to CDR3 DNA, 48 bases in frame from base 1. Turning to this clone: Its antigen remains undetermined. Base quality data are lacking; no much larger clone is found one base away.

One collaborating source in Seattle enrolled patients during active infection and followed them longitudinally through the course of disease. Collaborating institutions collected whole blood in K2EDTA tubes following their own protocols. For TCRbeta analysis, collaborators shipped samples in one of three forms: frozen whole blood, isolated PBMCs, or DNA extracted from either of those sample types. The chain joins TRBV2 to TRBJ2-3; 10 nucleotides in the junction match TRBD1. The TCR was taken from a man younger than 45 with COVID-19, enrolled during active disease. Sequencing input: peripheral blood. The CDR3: CASSDGQGGYTDTQYF. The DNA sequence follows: TGTGCCAGCAGTGACGGACAGGGGGGATACACAGATACGCAGTATTTT.